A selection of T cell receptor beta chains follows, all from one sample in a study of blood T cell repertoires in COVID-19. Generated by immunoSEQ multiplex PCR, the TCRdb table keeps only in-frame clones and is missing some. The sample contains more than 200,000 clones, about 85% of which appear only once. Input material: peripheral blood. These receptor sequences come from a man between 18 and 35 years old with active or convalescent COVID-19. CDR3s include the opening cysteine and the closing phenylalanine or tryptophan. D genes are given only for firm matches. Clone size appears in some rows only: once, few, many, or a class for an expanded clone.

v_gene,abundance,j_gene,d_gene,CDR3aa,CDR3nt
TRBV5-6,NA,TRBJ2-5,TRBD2,CASSYGLAGGPETQYF,TGTGCCAGCAGCTACGGACTAGCGGGAGGGCCAGAGACCCAGTACTTC
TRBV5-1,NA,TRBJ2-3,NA,CASSVLATDTQYF,TGCGCCAGCAGCGTACTAGCCACAGATACGCAGTATTTT
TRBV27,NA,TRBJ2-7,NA,CASSLYKTPYEQYF,TGTGCCAGCAGTTTATACAAAACCCCGTACGAGCAGTACTTC
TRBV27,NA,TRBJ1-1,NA,CASSLSGGPTTEAFF,TGTGCCAGCAGTTTATCCGGGGGGCCCACCACTGAAGCTTTCTTT
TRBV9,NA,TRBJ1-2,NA,CASSVGQQANYGYTF,TGTGCCAGCAGCGTAGGACAGCAAGCTAACTATGGCTACACCTTC
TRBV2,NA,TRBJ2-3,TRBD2,CASRWGSGGRDTQYF,TGTGCCAGCAGGTGGGGGAGCGGGGGCCGGGATACGCAGTATTTT
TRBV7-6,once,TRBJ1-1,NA,CASSLGGGLEAFF,TGTGCCAGCAGCTTAGGGGGCGGATTGGAAGCTTTCTTT
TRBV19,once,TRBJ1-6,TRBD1,CASAPGQGKIDSPLHF,TGTGCCAGTGCCCCGGGACAGGGTAAAATTGATTCACCCCTCCACTTT
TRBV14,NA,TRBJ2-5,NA,CASSLRGGVSYQETQYF,TGTGCCAGCAGCCTAAGAGGCGGGGTCTCGTACCAAGAGACCCAGTACTTC
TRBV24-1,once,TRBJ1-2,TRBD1,CATSDANRGQDGYTF,TGTGCCACCAGTGATGCAAACAGGGGGCAGGATGGCTACACCTTC
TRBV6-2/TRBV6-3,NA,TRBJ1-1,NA,CASSSPDRNTEAFF,TGTGCCAGCAGTTCTCCAGACAGGAACACTGAAGCTTTCTTT
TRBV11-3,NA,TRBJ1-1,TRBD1,CASSLGQGTEAFF,TGTGCCAGCAGCCTGGGACAGGGCACTGAAGCTTTCTTT
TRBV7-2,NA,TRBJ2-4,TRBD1,CASSSLGDRGVKNIQYF,TGTGCCAGCAGCTCCCTGGGAGACAGGGGGGTCAAAAACATTCAGTACTTC
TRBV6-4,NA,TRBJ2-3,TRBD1,CASSDSGGQGADTQYF,TGTGCCAGCAGTGACTCGGGGGGACAGGGCGCAGATACGCAGTATTTT
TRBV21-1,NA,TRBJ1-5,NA,CASLLGQGPNQPQHF,TGTGCCAGCCTCCTGGGACAGGGCCCAAATCAGCCCCAGCATTTT
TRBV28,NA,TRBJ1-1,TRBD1,CASSVWTGSTEAFF,TGTGCCAGCAGTGTCTGGACAGGAAGTACTGAAGCTTTCTTT
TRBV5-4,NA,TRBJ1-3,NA,CASSSRAGNTIYF,TGTGCCAGCAGCTCGAGGGCTGGAAACACCATATATTTT
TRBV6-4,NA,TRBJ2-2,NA,CASSLDSTGELFF,TGTGCCAGCAGCCTGGACAGCACCGGGGAGCTGTTTTTT
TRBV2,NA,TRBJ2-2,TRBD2,CARGLAGNTGELFF,TGTGCCAGGGGACTAGCGGGGAACACCGGGGAGCTGTTTTTT
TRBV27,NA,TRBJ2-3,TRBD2,CASSLASGMGLLTQYF,TGTGCCAGCAGTTTGGCTAGCGGGATGGGGCTCCTTACGCAGTATTTT
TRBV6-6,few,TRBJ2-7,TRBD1,CASSYAGQGAEQYF,TGTGCCAGCAGTTACGCCGGACAGGGGGCCGAGCAGTACTTC
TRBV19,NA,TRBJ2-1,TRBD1,CASSTPGTVSYNEQFF,TGTGCCAGTAGTACTCCCGGGACAGTCTCCTACAATGAGCAGTTCTTC
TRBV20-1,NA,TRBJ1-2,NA,CSATPGDGYTF,TGCAGTGCTACACCAGGGGATGGCTACACCTTC
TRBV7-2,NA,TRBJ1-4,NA,CASSLKGSLEKLFF,TGTGCCAGCAGCTTAAAAGGGAGCCTTGAAAAACTGTTTTTT
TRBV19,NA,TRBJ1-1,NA,CATKRGFQPNTEAFF,TGTGCCACTAAAAGGGGATTTCAACCGAACACTGAAGCTTTCTTT
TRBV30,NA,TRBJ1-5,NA,CAWSPIGSRGNQPQHF,TGTGCCTGGAGTCCGATTGGGTCACGGGGCAATCAGCCCCAGCATTTT
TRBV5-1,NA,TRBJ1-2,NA,CASSLGSRGYTF,TGCGCCAGCAGCTTGGGGTCCAGGGGCTACACCTTC
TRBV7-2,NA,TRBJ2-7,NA,CASSLIGRTYEQYF,TGTGCCAGCAGCTTAATCGGGAGAACCTACGAGCAGTACTTC
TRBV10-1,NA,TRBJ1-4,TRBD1,CASSETGVEANEKLFF,TGCGCCAGCAGTGAGACAGGGGTGGAGGCTAATGAAAAACTGTTTTTT
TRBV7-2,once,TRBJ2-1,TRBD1,CASSSSRDRVLNEQFF,TGTGCCAGCAGCTCCAGCCGGGACAGGGTTTTAAATGAGCAGTTCTTC
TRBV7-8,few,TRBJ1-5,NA,CASSLGGYNQPQHF,TGTGCCAGCAGCTTAGGAGGGTACAATCAGCCCCAGCATTTT
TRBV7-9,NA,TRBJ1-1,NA,CASSMRTEEAFF,TGTGCCAGCAGCATGCGGACAGAAGAAGCTTTCTTT
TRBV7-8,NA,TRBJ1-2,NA,CASSPPPESNYGYTF,TGTGCCAGCAGCCCTCCTCCTGAGTCTAACTATGGCTACACCTTC
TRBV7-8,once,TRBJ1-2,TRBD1,CASRQTGAGYGYTF,TGTGCCAGCAGACAGACAGGGGCTGGGTACGGCTACACCTTC
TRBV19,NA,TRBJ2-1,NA,CASRAYEGSYNEQFF,TGTGCCAGCCGCGCTTACGAGGGCTCCTACAATGAGCAGTTCTTC
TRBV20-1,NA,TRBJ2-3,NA,CSASTAPGGTQYF,TGCAGTGCTAGTACGGCCCCTGGAGGTACGCAGTATTTT
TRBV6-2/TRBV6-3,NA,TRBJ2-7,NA,CASSTLALSYEQYF,TGTGCCAGCAGTACACTAGCTCTCTCCTACGAGCAGTACTTC
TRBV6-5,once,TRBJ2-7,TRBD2,CASRPSGNFYEQYF,TGTGCCAGCAGGCCTAGCGGGAATTTCTACGAGCAGTACTTC
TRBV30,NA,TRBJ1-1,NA,CAWVRGLSSEAFF,TGTGCCTGGGTCCGGGGTTTGTCCTCTGAAGCTTTCTTT
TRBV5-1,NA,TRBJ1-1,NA,CASSSRPGAQAFF,TGCGCCAGCAGCTCCCGACCAGGGGCCCAAGCTTTCTTT
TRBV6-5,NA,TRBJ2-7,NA,CASAGGLAEQYF,TGTGCCAGCGCAGGCGGGCTTGCCGAGCAGTACTTC
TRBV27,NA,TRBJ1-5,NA,CASSTKNSRNQPQHF,TGTGCCAGCAGTACCAAAAACTCACGCAATCAGCCCCAGCATTTT